This T cell receptor (beta chain) was retrieved from a study of blood T cell repertoires in COVID-19. Sequencing used immunoSEQ multiplex PCR; TCRdb keeps in-frame clones, though not all of them. The sample has about 260,000 clones; around four fifths are singletons. V lost 0 bases and J lost 5, with 11 bases in between. Germline V gene sequence: CDR1 SGDLS, CDR2 YYNGEE. This CDR3 has 14 amino acids. Specimen: peripheral blood. The V gene is TRBV9, the J gene TRBJ1-2, with D perhaps matching TRBD1 (6 bases). The TCR sequence derives from a man in his fifties or sixties with acute or convalescent COVID-19. CDR3 residues: CASSVAQGGYGYTF. The DNA of the CDR3 is TGTGCCAGCAGCGTAGCACAGGGTGGTTATGGCTACACCTTC.